Each of the 12 T cell receptor beta chains below was sequenced from the same sample in a study of CD8+ T cells in alopecia areata. Treatment: oral pan-JAK inhibitor, 5-10 mg twice daily. RNA was extracted and reverse transcribed into cDNA as the sequencing template. Only in-frame clones appear in the TCRdb table, and some are missing; sequencing was by immunoSEQ multiplex PCR. The data contain some 220,000 clones, about 58% of them singletons. Here the sequenced sample was CD4+ T cells sorted from blood, taken at week 4, from a patient treated with tofacitinib. The receptors come from a human donor with alopecia areata.

This clone appeared a few times. The chain has TRBV6-1 and TRBJ1-5; D unclear. Per germline, CDR1 MNHNS and CDR2 SASEGT. The CDR3 consists of 14 residues. Deletions cut 6 bases from V and 4 bases from J, with 13 bases between. CDR3 DNA: TGTGCCAGCAGATTGGGCACATCTAATCAGCCCCAGCATTTT. Its protein product is CASRLGTSNQPQHF.

This clone was seen a handful of times. V gene TRBV30 combines with J gene TRBJ2-1; TRBD1 agrees at 7 bases. Germline CDR1 GTSNPN, CDR2 SVGIG (reference sequence). The CDR3 extends over 14 amino acids. V dropped 2 bases and J dropped 6; count of bases not matched to a gene: 7. Here the CDR3 reads CAWSLRTGGNEQFF. As DNA, the CDR3 is TGTGCCTGGAGTCTAAGGACAGGCGGCAATGAGCAGTTCTTC.

The sample holds a few counts of this clone. The chain links TRBV29-1 to TRBJ1-2; D uncertain. CDR3 length equals 11 residues. V was pared by 6 bases and J by 6 bases, with 11 bases between. Germline lookup yields CDR1 SQVTM and CDR2 ANQGSEA. The CDR3 bases are TGCAGCGTCTCTTTCGGAGATGGCTACACCTTC. It yields the protein CSVSFGDGYTF.

This chain connects TRBV2 to TRBJ2-7; D is ambiguous. V gave up 1 base and J gave up 9 bases, with 4 bases separating them. Germline V gives CDR1 SNHLY, CDR2 FYNNEI. This CDR3 has 10 amino acids. The CDR3 nucleotides are TGTGCCAGCAGTGAAGTTGGGCAGTACTTC. Amino acids: CASSEVGQYF.

The chain has TRBV4-3 and TRBJ2-5; D may be TRBD2 (6 bases). Germline V gene sequence: CDR1 LGHNA, CDR2 YSLEER. Trimming pared 0 bases from V and 4 bases from J, leaving 6 bases between. The CDR3 is made up of 13 amino acids. CDR3 DNA: TGCGCCAGCAGCCAAGACGGGGGAGAGACCCAGTACTTC. This gives the protein CASSQDGGETQYF.

The V gene is TRBV5-5, the J gene TRBJ2-1; 8 bases are shared with TRBD2. V shed 4 bases and J 12 bases; nucleotides not matched to a gene: 21. Germline V gene sequence: CDR1 SGHKS, CDR2 YYEKEE (reference sequence). The CDR3 has 17 amino acids. The CDR3 protein is CASSAAISGKPFRGQFF. Written as DNA, the CDR3 is TGTGCCAGCAGCGCCGCGATTAGCGGGAAACCTTTCAGAGGGCAGTTCTTC.

The chain uses TRBV28 and TRBJ1-6; no clear D. V was trimmed by 4 bases and J by 6 bases, leaving 1 base between them. The CDR3 covers 11 residues. Germline V CDR1 and CDR2: MDHEN, SYDVKM. The CDR3 nucleotides read TGTGCCAGCAGTTCTAATTCACCCCTCCACTTT. This translates into CASSSNSPLHF.

This chain connects TRBV6-1 to TRBJ1-2; the match to TRBD1 covers 7 bases. Germline values: CDR1 MNHNS, CDR2 SASEGT. With 4 bases clipped from V and 7 bases from J, the junction kept 6 bases outside the gene matches. The CDR3 has 13 residues. The CDR3 loop is CASSAPQGLGYTF. In DNA, the CDR3 is TGTGCCAGCAGTGCGCCACAGGGGCTTGGCTACACCTTC.

The chain combines TRBV15 with TRBJ1-5; D unresolved. V lost 8 bases, J lost 4 bases, and 12 bases lay in between. The CDR3 has 13 amino acids. Germline CDR1 reads LNHNV; CDR2 reads YYDKDF (reference sequence). CDR3 nucleotide sequence: TGTGCCACCGGGGTTCAGCTGAATCAGCCCCAGCATTTT. It encodes CATGVQLNQPQHF.

CDR3 residues: CASRDGGGTKNIQYF. The CDR3 DNA reads TGTGCCAGCAGAGACGGAGGGGGGACCAAAAACATTCAGTACTTC. The chain uses TRBV6-5 and TRBJ2-4; the D call may be TRBD1 or TRBD2 (6 bases each). Trimming stripped 6 bases from V and 2 bases from J, with 14 bases between. Germline-derived CDR1 and CDR2 are MNHEY and SVGAGI. This CDR3 has 15 residues.

This clone showed up just a few times. The CDR3 loop is CASSPGSYYGYTF. The CDR3 region has the DNA TGTGCCAGCAGCCCGGGATCCTACTATGGCTACACCTTC. V gene TRBV6-1 combines with J gene TRBJ1-2; D is unresolved. With 6 bases removed from V and 3 bases from J, the gap between germline ends came to 11 bases. CDR1 and CDR2 (germline): MNHNS, SASEGT. The CDR3 has 13 amino acids.

The chain recombines TRBV7-2 with TRBJ1-2, with TRBD1 identical over 10 bases. Trimming took 5 bases from V and 0 from J; bases not matched to a gene: 6. The germline V gene encodes CDR1 SGHTA and CDR2 FQGNSA. There are 16 residues in the CDR3. In DNA form, the CDR3 reads TGTGCCAGCAGCGAGACCGGGACAGGGGCTAACTATGGCTACACCTTC. This gives the protein CASSETGTGANYGYTF. Variable domain in full (rest from reference TRBV7-2 and TRBJ1-2): GAGVSQSPSNKVTEKGKDVELRCDPISGHTALYWYRQSLGQGLEFLIYFQGNSAPDKSGLPSDRFSAERTGGSVSTLTIQRTQQEDSAVYLCASSETGTGANYGYTFGSGTRLTVV.